This is a list of T cell receptor beta chains from one sample in a study of spatial heterogeneity in lung cancer. One entry per CDR3 protein results from TCRdb running MiXCR on the 5' RACE reads. The sample consists of around 21,000 distinct CDR3 sequences, 4.5% to 5% of them appearing once. Sample: lung tumor tissue, taken at surgery. Receptors originate from a male donor with early-stage non-small cell lung cancer. Each CDR3 is given with its conserved first and last residue. A D gene is named only where the DNA matches it firmly. A clone size is listed for some rows: how often the clone was seen (once, few, many), or a class if it is expanded.

CASSATVNTEAFF | TRBJ1-1 | - | many | TRBV6-5
CSAPIGGLDHEQYF | TRBJ2-7 | - | many | TRBV20-1
CASHDREAQPQHF | TRBJ1-5 | TRBD1 | many | TRBV28
CASSRQRGNYEQYF | TRBJ2-7 | TRBD2 | many | TRBV7-3
CASSPGLAGGRETQYF | TRBJ2-5 | TRBD2 | medium-sized | TRBV5-1
CASSHGADTQYF | TRBJ2-3 | - | many | TRBV6-5
CASSVGREAQYF | TRBJ2-3 | - | many | TRBV9
CSVEDLTGGYEQYF | TRBJ2-7 | TRBD1 | many | TRBV29-1
CASRRTSSRADTQYF | TRBJ2-3 | TRBD2 | many | TRBV7-2
CASSLGLAGGTGELFF | TRBJ2-2 | TRBD2 | many | TRBV5-1
CAWSVTPVQETQYF | TRBJ2-5 | - | many | TRBV30
CASSTGPGTDTQYF | TRBJ2-3 | - | many | TRBV12-3/TRBV12-4
CASTPPGTGLFF | TRBJ2-1 | TRBD1 | many | TRBV6-2/TRBV6-3
CASSLGEDGNTIYF | TRBJ1-3 | - | many | TRBV5-1
CASTKGGQTYGYTF | TRBJ1-2 | TRBD1 | - | TRBV5-4
CASKGEGRSPLHF | TRBJ1-6 | - | medium-sized | TRBV6-2/TRBV6-3
CASRVAGELFF | TRBJ2-2 | - | many | TRBV12-3/TRBV12-4
CASSYGQNNEQFF | TRBJ2-1 | - | - | TRBV6-2/TRBV6-3
CATSDPRGTGNYNEQFF | TRBJ2-1 | TRBD1 | many | TRBV24-1
CAISTNRGTEAFF | TRBJ1-1 | - | many | TRBV10-3
CASRRSGTGLTEAFF | TRBJ1-1 | TRBD1 | many | TRBV6-5
CASSYESQYF | TRBJ2-5 | - | many | TRBV6-6